This T cell receptor (beta chain) was identified in a study of cytotoxic CD8 clonotypes in ibrutinib-treated CLL. The wider study: Response samples were obtained once patients had received a median around 12 months of treatment, range 6 to 36. General study results and limits: A rise in clonality was seen at ibrutinib response, and a fall back toward baseline was seen at progression. Clonality at baseline surpassed age-matched healthy donors and tracked circulating CD8+ T-cell counts. Treatment left the uncommon public clonotypes either contracted or stable in frequency.

About this clone: The antigen remains unidentified.

The repertoire was sequenced with immunoSEQ multiplex PCR; TCRdb's copy has only in-frame clones and lacks some. The table has almost 85,000 clones, more than 70% seen once; the top ten hold 5.4%. The CDR3 covers 20 residues. V lost 0 bases, J lost 0 bases, and 11 bases stayed unmatched. Germline values: CDR1 SGHRS, CDR2 YFSETQ. This specimen was PBMCs, taken before ibrutinib treatment. The TCR comes from a human donor with chronic lymphocytic leukemia. J is TRBJ2-6 and V is TRBV5-1; 8 bases line up with TRBD2. The CDR3 bases are TGCGCCAGCAGCTTGGGCGTCGTAGCGGGGATATACTCTGGGGCCAACGTCCTGACTTTC. This sequence encodes CASSLGVVAGIYSGANVLTF. The full variable domain, with the rest looked up from reference TRBV5-1 and TRBJ2-6, is KAGVTQTPRYLIKTRGQQVTLSCSPISGHRSVSWYQQTPGQGLQFLFEYFSETQRNKGNFPGRFSGRQFSNSRSEMNVSTLELGDSALYLCASSLGVVAGIYSGANVLTFGAGSRLTVL.